This is a list of T cell receptor beta chains from one sample in a study of T cells after yellow fever vaccination. TCRdb re-analysed the 5' RACE reads in MiXCR, keeping a single row per CDR3 protein. The table includes 100,000 to 150,000 distinct CDR3 sequences, over 8% detected once. Sequences were derived from CD8+ T cells sorted from PBMCs, sampled on the day of the yellow fever booster vaccination. The origin of the receptors is a man aged 18 to 29 who received the YFV17D yellow fever vaccine. CDR3s leave out the opening cysteine and the closing phenylalanine or tryptophan. The order of the fields is V gene, clone size, CDR3 length, J gene, CDR3 protein. Size values are once, few and many counts, or a class for expanded clones, and some rows have none.

TRBV5-1	NA	13	TRBJ1-1	ASSLKGRGNTEAF
TRBV20-1	NA	9	TRBJ1-2	SARDRVGYT
TRBV9	few	15	TRBJ2-3	ASSARTGGGRTDTQY
TRBV12-3/TRBV12-4	few	12	TRBJ2-1	ASSSGTAGIEQF
TRBV12-5	many	16	TRBJ2-5	ASGLSILAGGTQETQY
TRBV2	many	12	TRBJ1-5	ASSPPDGHQPQH
TRBV2	few	11	TRBJ1-2	ASRTGGRDGYT
TRBV19	NA	15	TRBJ1-1	ASREGYRHTQNTEAF
TRBV6-1	few	12	TRBJ2-3	ASYRQGSTDTQY
TRBV11-2	few	10	TRBJ2-5	ASRGLQETQY
TRBV9	NA	17	TRBJ2-2	ASSVVPLAGLSLTGELF
TRBV20-1	NA	12	TRBJ2-1	SARVGQGSNEQF
TRBV15	few	10	TRBJ1-2	ATGGALGGYT
TRBV5-4	NA	16	TRBJ2-1	ASSGGTSGGPGNNEQF
TRBV25-1	NA	15	TRBJ2-5	ASTTFDQGHYQETQY
TRBV27	NA	14	TRBJ1-5	ASSLLGGAGNQPQH
TRBV6-1	many	11	TRBJ2-7	ASSEGTPYEQY
TRBV29-1	NA	12	TRBJ2-5	SVGLAGEEETQY
TRBV4-3	NA	13	TRBJ2-1	ASSGAGAWEDEQF
TRBV7-2	few	11	TRBJ2-5	ASSFKGGETQY
TRBV20-1	few	15	TRBJ1-4	SASPMGSGALNEKLF
TRBV6-2/TRBV6-3	few	15	TRBJ2-1	ASSPHPGHTSYNEQF
TRBV19	many	10	TRBJ1-1	ASSNGNTEAF
TRBV7-9	few	14	TRBJ2-2	ASSSWDPGGTGELF
TRBV5-1	NA	14	TRBJ2-7	ASSPKVGDRAYEQY
TRBV6-5	NA	13	TRBJ2-3	ASSRLDGYTDTQY
TRBV7-3	NA	13	TRBJ1-6	ASSYRDRRNSPLH
TRBV20-1	few	11	TRBJ1-3	SARRGSGNTIY
TRBV6-4	few	12	TRBJ2-3	ASSGVQNPDTQY
TRBV4-3	few	11	TRBJ2-3	ASSPQLGGTQY
TRBV7-3	once	11	TRBJ2-7	ASSFGSPGEQY
TRBV5-4	NA	13	TRBJ2-1	ASSLAGASFHEQF
TRBV29-1	NA	13	TRBJ1-1	SVYPETDLNTEAF
TRBV7-9	NA	10	TRBJ1-1	ASSFIWTEAF
TRBV6-6	NA	12	TRBJ2-2	ATLTDSRTGELF
TRBV5-4	few	10	TRBJ2-7	ASSWGGSEQY
TRBV9	NA	10	TRBJ1-6	ASSVGSAPLH
TRBV6-5	NA	10	TRBJ2-7	ASSYSGVEQY
TRBV7-9	few	12	TRBJ2-5	ASSLASFQETQY
TRBV11-2	few	12	TRBJ1-4	ASSQTGGNEKLF
TRBV4-1	few	13	TRBJ1-1	ASSQGDTVGTEAF
TRBV13	NA	11	TRBJ1-4	ASSGGANEKLF
TRBV6-5	few	13	TRBJ2-5	ASRSRTFYQETQY
TRBV28	NA	11	TRBJ1-5	ASSFQGAQPQH
TRBV15	few	11	TRBJ2-1	ATRGQGAIEQF
TRBV7-9	many	12	TRBJ2-3	ASIHREVEDTQY